These 10 T cell receptor beta chains share one sample of origin, sequenced in a study of shared clonotypes between healthy human individuals. Libraries were prepared by immunoSEQ multiplex PCR; TCRdb keeps only in-frame clonotypes and omits some of them. Here the sample spans some 2 million clones, just under 95% being singletons. Naive-designated CD8 cells lacked CD45RO, were positively enriched for CCR7, and omitted terminally differentiated effector memory CD45RA+ cells. Sequencing was performed on naive CD8+ T cells sorted from blood. These receptors were obtained from a young man in good health.

The chain employs TRBV9 and TRBJ2-7; TRBD1 matches at 8 bases. J was trimmed by 1 base and V by 4 bases; bases with no gene match: 19. The CDR3 runs to 19 residues. Germline V lookup: CDR1 SGDLS, CDR2 YYNGEE. CDR3 loop: CASSPSGQGPSPWSYEQYF. CDR3 bases: TGTGCCAGCAGCCCGTCAGGACAGGGCCCCTCCCCATGGTCCTACGAGCAGTACTTC.

The CDR3 spells CASSDGPAKGNTEAFF. For the CDR3, the DNA is TGTGCCAGCAGCGACGGACCGGCTAAAGGGAACACTGAAGCTTTCTTT. This chain links TRBV5-4 with TRBJ1-1; no clear D. CDR1 and CDR2 (germline): SGHNT, YYREEE (reference sequence). This CDR3 comprises 16 residues. Trimming removed 4 bases at V and 1 base at J, with 17 bases between. The full variable domain, with the rest looked up from reference TRBV5-4 and TRBJ1-1, is ETGVTQSPTHLIKTRGQQVTLRCSSQSGHNTVSWYQQALGQGPQFIFQYYREEENGRGNFPPRFSGLQFPNYSSELNVNALELDDSALYLCASSDGPAKGNTEAFFGQGTRLTVV.

The CDR3 coding sequence is TGTGCCACCCCGGACAGTTACGAGCCAACTAATGAAAAACTGTTTTTT. Its translation is CATPDSYEPTNEKLFF. The chain has TRBV21-1 and TRBJ1-4; no DNA check was done on the table's D call, TRBD1. TRBV21-1 counts as a pseudogene. The CDR3 extends over 16 amino acids.

The chain employs TRBV27 and TRBJ2-6; 7 bases line up with TRBD2. The CDR3 is 18 amino acids. V lost 6 bases, J lost 1 base, and 12 bases stayed unmatched. Germline lookup yields CDR1 MNHEY and CDR2 SMNVEV (reference sequence). The CDR3: CASSSHFGGGSGANVLTF. As DNA, the CDR3 is TGTGCCAGCAGCTCCCATTTTGGGGGGGGGTCTGGGGCCAACGTCCTGACTTTC.

The J gene is TRBJ2-7, the V gene TRBV18; D unclear. Trimming stripped 2 bases from V and 2 bases from J, with 7 bases between. This CDR3 contains 13 residues. Germline V gene lookup returns CDR1 KGHSH and CDR2 LQKENI. This CDR3 is CASSPTSPYEQYF. The CDR3 DNA is TGTGCCAGCTCACCAACGTCTCCCTACGAGCAGTACTTC. Complete variable domain (other parts from reference TRBV18 and TRBJ2-7): NAGVMQNPRHLVRRRGQEARLRCSPMKGHSHVYWYRQLPEEGLKFMVYLQKENIIDESGMPKERFSAEFPKEGPSILRIQQVVRGDSAAYFCASSPTSPYEQYFGPGTRLTVT.

The rearrangement uses TRBV15 and TRBJ1-5, with 8 nucleotides matching TRBD1. The CDR3 contains 14 residues. V was pared by 10 bases and J by 5 bases, with 10 bases of the junction left unmatched. CDR1 and CDR2 from the germline V gene are LNHNV and YYDKDF (reference sequence). The CDR3 sequence is CAISGQALDQPQHF. CDR3 DNA sequence: TGTGCCATCTCGGGACAGGCTCTCGATCAGCCCCAGCATTTT.

The chain links TRBV6-1 to TRBJ2-1; weak D call: TRBD2 (5 bases). The ends were cut back, 2 bases at V and 8 bases at J, with 16 bases in the middle. The CDR3 sequence is 15 residues long. Germline V gene lookup returns CDR1 MNHNS and CDR2 SASEGT. This CDR3 reads CASSESRAGLDEQFF. The CDR3 DNA reads TGTGCCAGCAGTGAATCGCGGGCGGGCCTGGATGAGCAGTTCTTC.

To note about this clone: The sample has other DNA sequences that encode this CDR3 too. The chain links TRBV30 to TRBJ1-5; no reliable D call. With 0 bases removed from V and 6 bases from J, the gap between germline ends came to 6 bases. Germline V gives CDR1 GTSNPN, CDR2 SVGIG (reference sequence). The CDR3 loop spans 12 amino acids. CDR3 region: CAWSVGGQPQHF. The CDR3 DNA reads TGTGCCTGGAGTGTGGGTGGTCAGCCCCAGCATTTT.

The chain has TRBV5-6 and TRBJ1-5; D not certain. V was shortened by 0 bases and J by 3 bases, with 7 bases between the two germline ends. In germline, CDR1 is SGHDT, CDR2 YYEEEE. The CDR3 totals 14 residues. The CDR3 sequence: CASSLASTNQPQHF. CDR3 nucleotides: TGTGCCAGCAGCTTGGCCTCGACCAATCAGCCCCAGCATTTT.

The chain carries TRBV27 and TRBJ1-1; maybe TRBD1 (6 bases). The CDR3 has 13 amino acids. Trimming pared 8 bases from V and 7 bases from J, leaving 17 bases between. Per the germline V gene, CDR1 is MNHEY and CDR2 is SMNVEV (reference sequence). The CDR3 DNA reads as TGTGCCAGCTCTTCGCGGGGGCTAATTGAAGCTTTCTTT. As protein: CASSSRGLIEAFF.